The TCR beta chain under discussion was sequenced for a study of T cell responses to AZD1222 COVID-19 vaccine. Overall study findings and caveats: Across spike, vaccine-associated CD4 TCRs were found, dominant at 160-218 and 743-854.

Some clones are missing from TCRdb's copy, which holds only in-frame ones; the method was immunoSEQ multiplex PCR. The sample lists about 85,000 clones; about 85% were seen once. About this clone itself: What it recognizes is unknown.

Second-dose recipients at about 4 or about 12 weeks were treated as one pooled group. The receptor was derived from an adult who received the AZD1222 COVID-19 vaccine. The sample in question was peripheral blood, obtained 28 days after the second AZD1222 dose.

The CDR3 sequence is CASGTGGATDTQYF. In nucleotides, the CDR3 is TGTGCCAGCGGGACTGGGGGGGCAACAGATACGCAGTATTTT. The genes are TRBV11-3 and TRBJ2-3; tentatively, D is TRBD2 (7 bases). The germline CDR1 and CDR2 sequences are SGHNT and YENEEA. Trimming took 8 bases from V and 3 from J, leaving 15 bases between them. This CDR3 contains 14 residues. Using reference TRBV11-3 and TRBJ2-3 for the parts outside the CDR3, the full variable domain is EAGVVQSPRYKIIEKKQPVAFWCNPISGHNTLYWYLQNLGQGPELLIRYENEEAVDDSQLPKDRFSAERLKGVDSTLKIQPAELGDSAVYLCASGTGGATDTQYFGPGTRLTVL.